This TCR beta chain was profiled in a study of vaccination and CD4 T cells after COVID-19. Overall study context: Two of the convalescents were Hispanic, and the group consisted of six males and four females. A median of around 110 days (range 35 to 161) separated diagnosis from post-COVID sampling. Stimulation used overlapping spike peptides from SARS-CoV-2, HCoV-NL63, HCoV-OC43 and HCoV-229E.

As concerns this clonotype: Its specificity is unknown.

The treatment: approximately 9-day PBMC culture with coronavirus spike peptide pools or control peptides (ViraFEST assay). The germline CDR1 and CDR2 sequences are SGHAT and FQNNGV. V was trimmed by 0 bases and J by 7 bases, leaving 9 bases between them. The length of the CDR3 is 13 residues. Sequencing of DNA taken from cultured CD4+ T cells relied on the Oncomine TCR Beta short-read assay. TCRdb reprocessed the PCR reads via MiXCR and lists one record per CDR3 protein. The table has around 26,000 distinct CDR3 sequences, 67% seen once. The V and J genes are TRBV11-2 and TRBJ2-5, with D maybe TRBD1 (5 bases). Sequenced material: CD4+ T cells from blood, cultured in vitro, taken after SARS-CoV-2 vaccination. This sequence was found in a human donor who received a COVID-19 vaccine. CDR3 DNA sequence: TGTGCCAGCAGCTTAGAGGACAAGGGGACCCAGTACTTC. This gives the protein CASSLEDKGTQYF.